This T cell receptor (beta chain) stems from a study of shared clonotypes between healthy human individuals. Whole-study findings and limits: A limitation of the genetic and exposure-history diversity represented arose from few donors. Depth was large, yet rarefaction showed that sorted-subset sequencing was incomplete.

Details on this clone: Antigen unknown.

Naivety among CD8 cells was defined by CD45RO negativity and positive CCR7 selection, thereby excluding terminally differentiated effector memory CD45RA+ cells. The protocol was immunoSEQ multiplex PCR, while the TCRdb copy is restricted to in-frame clones and leaves out a portion. This table holds some 2 million clones, around 96% found once. The sequenced sample consisted of naive CD8+ T cells sorted from blood. This receptor was taken from a young man in good health.

The CDR3 DNA sequence: TGTGCCAGCAGCTCTTCGTATGGTTACGGCTACACCTTC. It yields the protein CASSSSYGYGYTF. V gene TRBV7-8 combines with J gene TRBJ1-2; D is unclear. The CDR3 contains 13 residues. The ends were cut back, 4 bases at V and 8 bases at J, with 14 bases in the middle. The germline CDR1 and CDR2 sequences are SGHVS and FQNEAQ.